This T cell receptor (beta chain) was identified in a study of graft-versus-host responses after intestinal transplantation. Study-level information: Anti-thymocyte globulin induction preceded around 3 years of tacrolimus and steroid maintenance in all recipients. Study-level points and caveats: Present in recipient marrow, GvH clones included some that appeared first in ileum or blood.

Sequencing was performed with immunoSEQ multiplex PCR; in TCRdb, only in-frame clones are kept and a portion is missing. The data show about 90,000 clones, with over 90% seen just once and 0.15% to 0.2% held by the top ten. Concerning this clone itself: The antigen remains unidentified.

The starting material was unstimulated CD4+ T cells sorted from spleen or lymph node cells, obtained before transplant. The receptor's source is a human donor who was the organ donor for an intestinal transplant.

CDR3 DNA: TGTGCCAGCAGTTTATTATCGGGACAGGGGGCCTCCGAGCAGTACTTC. Amino acids: CASSLLSGQGASEQYF. J is TRBJ2-7 and V is TRBV28, with 12 positions matching TRBD1. V lost 1 base, J lost 6 bases, and 7 bases stayed unmatched. Germline V CDR1 and CDR2: MDHEN, SYDVKM. The CDR3 is made up of 16 amino acids.